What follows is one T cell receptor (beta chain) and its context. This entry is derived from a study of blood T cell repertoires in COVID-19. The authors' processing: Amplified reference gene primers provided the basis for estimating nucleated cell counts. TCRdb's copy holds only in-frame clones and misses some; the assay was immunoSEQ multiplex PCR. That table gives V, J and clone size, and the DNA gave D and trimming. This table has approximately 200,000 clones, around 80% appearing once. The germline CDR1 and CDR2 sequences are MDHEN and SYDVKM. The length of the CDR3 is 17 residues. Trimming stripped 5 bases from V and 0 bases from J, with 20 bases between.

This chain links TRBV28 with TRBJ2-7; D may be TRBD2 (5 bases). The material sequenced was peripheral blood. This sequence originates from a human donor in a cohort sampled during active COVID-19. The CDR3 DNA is TGTGCCAGCAGTCTCAACCCCCTCCGGGAACACTCCTACGAGCAGTACTTC. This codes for CASSLNPLREHSYEQYF.